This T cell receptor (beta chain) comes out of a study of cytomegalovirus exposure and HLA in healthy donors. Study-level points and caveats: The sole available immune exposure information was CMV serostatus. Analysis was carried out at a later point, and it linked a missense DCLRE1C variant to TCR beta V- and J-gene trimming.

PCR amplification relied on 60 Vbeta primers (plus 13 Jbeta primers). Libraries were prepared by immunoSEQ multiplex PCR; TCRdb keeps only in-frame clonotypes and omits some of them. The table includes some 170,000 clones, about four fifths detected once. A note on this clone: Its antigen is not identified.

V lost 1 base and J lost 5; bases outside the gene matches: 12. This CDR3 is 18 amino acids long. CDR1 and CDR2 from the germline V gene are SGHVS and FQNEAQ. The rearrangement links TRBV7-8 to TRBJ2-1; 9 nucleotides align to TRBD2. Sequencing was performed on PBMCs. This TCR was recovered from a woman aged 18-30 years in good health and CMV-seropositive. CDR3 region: CASSLVPGASGDNNEQFF. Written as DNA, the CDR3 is TGTGCCAGCAGCTTAGTTCCCGGAGCTAGCGGGGATAACAATGAGCAGTTCTTC.